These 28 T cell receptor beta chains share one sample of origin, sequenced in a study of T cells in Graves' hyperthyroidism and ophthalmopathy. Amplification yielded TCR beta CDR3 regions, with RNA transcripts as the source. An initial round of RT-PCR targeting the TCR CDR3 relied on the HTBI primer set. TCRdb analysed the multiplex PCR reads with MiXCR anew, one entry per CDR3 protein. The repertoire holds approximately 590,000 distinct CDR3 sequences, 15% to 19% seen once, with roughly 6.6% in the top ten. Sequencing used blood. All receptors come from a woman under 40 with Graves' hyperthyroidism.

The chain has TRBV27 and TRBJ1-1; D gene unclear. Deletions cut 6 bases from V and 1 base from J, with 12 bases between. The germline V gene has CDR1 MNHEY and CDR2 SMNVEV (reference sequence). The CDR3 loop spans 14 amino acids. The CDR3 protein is CASRQTARNTEAFF. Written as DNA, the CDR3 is TGTGCCAGCAGACAAACAGCGAGGAACACTGAAGCTTTCTTT.

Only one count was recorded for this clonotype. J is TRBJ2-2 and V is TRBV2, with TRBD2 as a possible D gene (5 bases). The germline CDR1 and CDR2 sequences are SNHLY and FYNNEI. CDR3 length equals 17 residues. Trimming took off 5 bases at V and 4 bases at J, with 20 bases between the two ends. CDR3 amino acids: CASSKSSGLLSTGELFF. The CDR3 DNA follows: TGTGCCAGCAGTAAATCCTCGGGATTACTGAGCACCGGGGAGCTGTTTTTT.

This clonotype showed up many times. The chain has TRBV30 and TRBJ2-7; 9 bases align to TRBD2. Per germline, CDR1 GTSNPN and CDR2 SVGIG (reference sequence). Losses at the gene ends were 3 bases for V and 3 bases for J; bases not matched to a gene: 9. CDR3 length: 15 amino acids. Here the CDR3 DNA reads TGTGCCTGGAGGGGTAGCGGGAGCCATAACTACGAGCAGTACTTC. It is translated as CAWRGSGSHNYEQYF. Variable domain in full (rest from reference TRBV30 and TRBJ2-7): SQTIHQWPATLVQPVGSPLSLECTVEGTSNPNLYWYRQAAGRGLQLLFYSVGIGQISSEVPQNLSASRPQDRQFILSSKKLLLSDSGFYLCAWRGSGSHNYEQYFGPGTRLTVT.

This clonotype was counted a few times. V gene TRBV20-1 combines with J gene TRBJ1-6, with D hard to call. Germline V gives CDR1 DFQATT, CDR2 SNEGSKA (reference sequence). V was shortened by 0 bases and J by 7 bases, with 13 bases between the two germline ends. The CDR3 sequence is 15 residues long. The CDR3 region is CSARDSPARNSPLHF. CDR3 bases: TGCAGTGCTAGAGACAGCCCCGCGCGCAATTCACCCCTCCACTTT.

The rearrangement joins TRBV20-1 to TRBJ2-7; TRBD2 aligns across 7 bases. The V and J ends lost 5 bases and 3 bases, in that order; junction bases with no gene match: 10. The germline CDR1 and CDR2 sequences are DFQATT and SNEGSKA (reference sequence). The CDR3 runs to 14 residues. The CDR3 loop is CSAGDYPRDYEQYF. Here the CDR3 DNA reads TGCAGTGCTGGGGACTATCCGCGGGACTACGAGCAGTACTTC.

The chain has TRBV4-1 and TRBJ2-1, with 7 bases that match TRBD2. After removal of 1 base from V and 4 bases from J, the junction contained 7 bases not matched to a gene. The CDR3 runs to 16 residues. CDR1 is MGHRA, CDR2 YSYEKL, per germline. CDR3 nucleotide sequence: TGCGCCAGCAGCCAAGTGGCCCGGGGAGGGTACAATGAGCAGTTCTTC. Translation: CASSQVARGGYNEQFF.

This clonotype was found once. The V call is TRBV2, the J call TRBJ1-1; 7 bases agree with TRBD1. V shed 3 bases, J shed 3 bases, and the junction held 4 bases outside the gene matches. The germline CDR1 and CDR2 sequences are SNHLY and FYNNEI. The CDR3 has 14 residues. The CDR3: CASSEYRGHTEAFF. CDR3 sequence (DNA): TGTGCCAGCAGTGAGTACAGGGGCCACACTGAAGCTTTCTTT.

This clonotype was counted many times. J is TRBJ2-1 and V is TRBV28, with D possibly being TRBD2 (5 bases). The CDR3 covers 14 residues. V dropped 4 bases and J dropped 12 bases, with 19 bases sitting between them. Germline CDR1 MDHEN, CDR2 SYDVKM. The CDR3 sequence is CASSSLPDYLGQFF. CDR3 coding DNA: TGTGCCAGCAGTTCTTTACCAGACTATTTGGGGCAGTTCTTC.

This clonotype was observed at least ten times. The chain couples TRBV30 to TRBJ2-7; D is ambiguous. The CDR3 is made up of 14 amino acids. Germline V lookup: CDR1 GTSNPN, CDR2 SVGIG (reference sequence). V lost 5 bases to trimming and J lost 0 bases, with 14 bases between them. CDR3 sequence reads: CAWSVSALSYEQYF. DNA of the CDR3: TGTGCCTGGTCAGTAAGCGCTCTCTCCTACGAGCAGTACTTC.

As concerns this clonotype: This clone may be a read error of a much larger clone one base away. CDR3 coding DNA: TGCAGTGCTAGATCCAGTCGCGCCGGGGAGCTGTTTTTT. Its translation: CSARSSRAGELFF. The chain combines TRBV20-1 with TRBJ2-2; D gene unclear. CDR3 length equals 13 residues. V was trimmed by 2 bases and J by 6 bases, leaving 10 bases between them. CDR1 and CDR2 from the germline V gene are DFQATT and SNEGSKA (reference sequence).

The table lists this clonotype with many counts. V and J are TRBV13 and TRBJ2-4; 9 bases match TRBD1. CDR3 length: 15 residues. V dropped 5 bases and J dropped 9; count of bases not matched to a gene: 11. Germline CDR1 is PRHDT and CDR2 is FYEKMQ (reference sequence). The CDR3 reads CASSATGGGRSIQYF. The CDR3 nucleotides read TGTGCCAGCAGCGCCACAGGGGGCGGCCGCAGCATTCAGTACTTC.

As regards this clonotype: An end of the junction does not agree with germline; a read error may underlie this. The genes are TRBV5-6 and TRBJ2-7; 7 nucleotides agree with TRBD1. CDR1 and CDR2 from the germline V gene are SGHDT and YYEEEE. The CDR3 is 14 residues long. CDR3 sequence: CVSMVTGKYYEQYF. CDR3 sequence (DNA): TGTGTCAGCATGGTGACAGGGAAATACTACGAGCAGTACTTC.

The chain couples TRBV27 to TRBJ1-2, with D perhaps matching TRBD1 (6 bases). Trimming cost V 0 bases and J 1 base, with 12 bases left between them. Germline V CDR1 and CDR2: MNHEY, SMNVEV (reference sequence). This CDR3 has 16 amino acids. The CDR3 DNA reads TGTGCCAGCAGTTTATCCGCGGGACACCATAACTATGGCTACACCTTC. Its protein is CASSLSAGHHNYGYTF.

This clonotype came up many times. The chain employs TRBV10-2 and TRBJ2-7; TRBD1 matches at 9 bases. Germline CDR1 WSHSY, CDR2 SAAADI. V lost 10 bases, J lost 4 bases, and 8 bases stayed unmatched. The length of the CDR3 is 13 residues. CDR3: CATSGTGLYEQYF. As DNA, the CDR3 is TGCGCCACCTCCGGGACAGGGTTATACGAGCAGTACTTC.

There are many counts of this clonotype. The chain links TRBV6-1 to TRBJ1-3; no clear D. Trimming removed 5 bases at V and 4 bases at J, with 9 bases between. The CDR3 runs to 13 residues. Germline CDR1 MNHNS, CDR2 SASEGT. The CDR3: CASSSAAGNTIYF. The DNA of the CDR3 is TGTGCCAGCAGTTCCGCGGCCGGAAACACCATATATTTT.

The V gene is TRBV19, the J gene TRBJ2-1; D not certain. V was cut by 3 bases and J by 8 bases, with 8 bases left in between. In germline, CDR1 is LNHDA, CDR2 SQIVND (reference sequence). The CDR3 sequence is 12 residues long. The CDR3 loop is CASSIRRDEQFF. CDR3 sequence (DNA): TGTGCCAGTAGTATCAGGCGCGATGAGCAGTTCTTC.

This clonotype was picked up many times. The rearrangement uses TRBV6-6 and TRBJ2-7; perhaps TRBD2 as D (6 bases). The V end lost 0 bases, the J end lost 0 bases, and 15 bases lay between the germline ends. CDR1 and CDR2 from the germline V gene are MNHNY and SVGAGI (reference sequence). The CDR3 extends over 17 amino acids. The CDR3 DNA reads TGTGCCAGCAGTTACTCTAGCGGCAGAGGAATCTCCTACGAGCAGTACTTC. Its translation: CASSYSSGRGISYEQYF.

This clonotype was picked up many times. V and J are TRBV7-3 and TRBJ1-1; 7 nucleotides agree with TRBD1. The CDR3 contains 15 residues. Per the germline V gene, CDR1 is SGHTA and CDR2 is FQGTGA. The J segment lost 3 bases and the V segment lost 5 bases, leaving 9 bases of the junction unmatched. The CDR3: CASSPSPTGYTEAFF. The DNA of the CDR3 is TGTGCCAGCAGCCCCAGCCCGACAGGGTACACTGAAGCTTTCTTT.

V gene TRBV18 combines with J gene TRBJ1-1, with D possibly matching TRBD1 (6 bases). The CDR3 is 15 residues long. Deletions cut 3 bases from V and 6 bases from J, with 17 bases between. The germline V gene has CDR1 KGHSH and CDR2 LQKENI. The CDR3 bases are TGTGCCAGCTCACCCCTAAGACAGGCAGGGGCTGAAGCTTTCTTT. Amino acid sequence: CASSPLRQAGAEAFF.

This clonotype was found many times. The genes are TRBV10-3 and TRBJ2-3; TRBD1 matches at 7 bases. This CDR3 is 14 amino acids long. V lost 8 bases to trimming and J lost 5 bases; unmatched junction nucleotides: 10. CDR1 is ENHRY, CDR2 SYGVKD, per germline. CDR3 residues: CAISEGGTGDTQYF. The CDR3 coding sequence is TGTGCCATCTCCGAAGGGGGCACGGGAGATACGCAGTATTTT.

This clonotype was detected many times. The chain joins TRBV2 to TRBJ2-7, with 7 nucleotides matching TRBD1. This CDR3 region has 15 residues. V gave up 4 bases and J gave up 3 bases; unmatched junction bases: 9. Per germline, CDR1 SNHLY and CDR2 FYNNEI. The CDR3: CASSGVGTAIYEQYF. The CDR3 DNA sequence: TGTGCCAGCAGTGGGGTCGGGACAGCTATCTACGAGCAGTACTTC.

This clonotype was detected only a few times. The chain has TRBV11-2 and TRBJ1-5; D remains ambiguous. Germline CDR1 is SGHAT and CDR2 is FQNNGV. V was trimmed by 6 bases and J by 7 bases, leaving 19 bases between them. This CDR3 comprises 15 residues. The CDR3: CASSKGRLARQPQHF. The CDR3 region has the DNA TGTGCCAGCAGTAAAGGGAGGTTAGCGAGGCAGCCCCAGCATTTT.

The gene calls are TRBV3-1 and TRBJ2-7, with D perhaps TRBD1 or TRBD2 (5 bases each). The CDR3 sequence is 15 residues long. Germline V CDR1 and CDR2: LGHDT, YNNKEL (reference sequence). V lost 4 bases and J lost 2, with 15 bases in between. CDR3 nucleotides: TGTGCCAGCAGCCGCCGGGACGCCTACGCCTACGAGCAGTACTTC. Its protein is CASSRRDAYAYEQYF.

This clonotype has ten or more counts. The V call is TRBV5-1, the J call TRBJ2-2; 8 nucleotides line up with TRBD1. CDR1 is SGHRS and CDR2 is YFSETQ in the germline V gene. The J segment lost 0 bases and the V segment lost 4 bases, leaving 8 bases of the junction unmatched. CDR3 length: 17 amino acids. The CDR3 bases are TGCGCCAGCAGCCCCTCAGGGACAGGAACGAACACCGGGGAGCTGTTTTTT. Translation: CASSPSGTGTNTGELFF.

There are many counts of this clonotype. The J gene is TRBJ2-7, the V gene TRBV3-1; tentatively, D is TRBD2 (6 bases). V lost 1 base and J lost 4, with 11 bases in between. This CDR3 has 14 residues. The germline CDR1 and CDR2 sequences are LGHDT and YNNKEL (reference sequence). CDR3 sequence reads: CASSQGVAAYEQYF. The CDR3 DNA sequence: TGTGCCAGCAGCCAAGGTGTAGCGGCATACGAGCAGTACTTC.

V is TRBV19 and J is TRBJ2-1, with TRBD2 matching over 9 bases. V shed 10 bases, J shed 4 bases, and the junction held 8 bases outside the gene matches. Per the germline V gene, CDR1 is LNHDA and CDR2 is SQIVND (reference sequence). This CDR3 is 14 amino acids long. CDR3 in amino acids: CATKLTSGYNEQFF. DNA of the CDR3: TGTGCCACCAAGCTGACTAGCGGATACAATGAGCAGTTCTTC.

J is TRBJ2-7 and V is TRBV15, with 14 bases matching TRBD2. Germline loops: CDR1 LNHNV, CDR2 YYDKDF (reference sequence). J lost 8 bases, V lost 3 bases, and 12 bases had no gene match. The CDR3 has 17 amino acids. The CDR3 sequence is CATSSLPGTSGSTQQYF. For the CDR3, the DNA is TGTGCCACCAGCAGTTTACCCGGGACTAGCGGGAGTACGCAGCAGTACTTC. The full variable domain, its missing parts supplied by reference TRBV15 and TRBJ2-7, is DAMVIQNPRYQVTQFGKPVTLSCSQTLNHNVMYWYQQKSSQAPKLLFHYYDKDFNNEADTPDNFQSRRPNTSFCFLDIRSPGLGDTAMYLCATSSLPGTSGSTQQYFGPGTRLTVT.

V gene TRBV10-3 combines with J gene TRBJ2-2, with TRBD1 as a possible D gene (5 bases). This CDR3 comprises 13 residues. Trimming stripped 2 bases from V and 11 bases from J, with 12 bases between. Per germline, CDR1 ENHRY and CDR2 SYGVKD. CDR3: CAISEVETAELFF. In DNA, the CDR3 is TGTGCCATCAGTGAGGTCGAGACAGCAGAGCTGTTTTTT.